The 31 T cell receptor beta chains reported below all come from one sample, sequenced in a study of molecular identifiers for immune sequencing clone quantification. MiXCR, applied by TCRdb to the PCR reads, yields one record per CDR3 protein. The sample consists of about 300,000 distinct CDR3 sequences, around 21% of them appearing once. Sequencing was done on a sample of naive CD8+ T cells from blood, with Jurkat cell RNA spiked in. Stated subset: FACS-sorted CD8+CD4-CCR7+CD45RA+ naive T cells. The receptors originated from a human donor in good health. Some libraries in this study had Jurkat cell RNA spiked in.

In this sample, this clonotype turned up many times. The gene calls are TRBV6-1 and TRBJ2-7, with 9 bases matching TRBD2. Germline assignment: CDR1 MNHNS and CDR2 SASEGT. The CDR3 is made up of 14 amino acids. The junction had 8 bases not matched to a gene; V was cut back by 10 bases and J by 1 base. The CDR3: CATDYSGGSYEQYF. The CDR3 DNA sequence: TGTGCCACGGACTATAGCGGGGGATCCTACGAGCAGTACTTC.

This clonotype was seen many times. The chain links TRBV5-1 to TRBJ2-7; weak D call: TRBD1 (5 bases). V was trimmed by 4 bases and J by 2 bases, leaving 10 bases between them. This CDR3 contains 13 residues. From germline, CDR1 is SGHRS and CDR2 YFSETQ. CDR3 nucleotides: TGCGCCAGCAGCCCGACAGAAGCCTACGAGCAGTACTTC. Its protein product is CASSPTEAYEQYF.

V and J are TRBV6-6 and TRBJ2-3, with D possibly matching TRBD2 (5 bases). The V gene lost 0 bases and the J gene lost 3 bases, with 10 bases spanning the gap. The CDR3 runs to 15 residues. CDR1 is MNHNY and CDR2 is SVGAGI in the germline V gene (reference sequence). This chain's CDR3 is CASSYSSRETDTQYF. CDR3 DNA sequence: TGTGCCAGCAGTTACTCTTCTAGGGAGACAGATACGCAGTATTTT.

This clonotype appeared many times. This rearrangement joins TRBV2 to TRBJ1-5; tentatively, D is TRBD1 (6 bases). Trimming removed 8 bases at V and 2 bases at J, with 22 bases between. Germline CDR1 reads SNHLY; CDR2 reads FYNNEI. The CDR3 has 17 amino acids. CDR3 nucleotide sequence: TGTGCCAGCGAGGGCACAGGGCGGGAGATAGGCAATCAGCCCCAGCATTTT. This sequence encodes CASEGTGREIGNQPQHF.

This clonotype was observed a few times. V and J are TRBV7-9 and TRBJ2-1; tentative D call: TRBD2 (7 bases). This CDR3 has 16 residues. CDR1 and CDR2 from the germline V gene are SEHNR and FQNEAQ (reference sequence). V lost 7 bases to trimming and J lost 0 bases, with 16 bases between them. CDR3 in DNA: TGTGCCAGCATTAAGGAGGGGGGGTTCTCCTACAATGAGCAGTTCTTC. It is translated as CASIKEGGFSYNEQFF.

In this sample, this clonotype turned up many times. In DNA form, the CDR3 reads TGTGCCAGCAGCTCCGTCTGGGGCGGGGACGAGCAGTACTTC. Its translation is CASSSVWGGDEQYF. The V and J genes are TRBV6-2 or TRBV6-3 and TRBJ2-7; weak D call: TRBD2 (6 bases). Germline V gene lookup returns CDR1 MNHEY and CDR2 SVGEGT. V was trimmed by 6 bases and J by 5 bases, leaving 17 bases between them. The CDR3 runs 14 residues.

This clonotype has a count of ten or more. The rearrangement joins TRBV28 to TRBJ2-5; D may be TRBD1 (6 bases). Per germline, CDR1 MDHEN and CDR2 SYDVKM. This CDR3 spans 13 amino acids. The ends were cut back, 7 bases at V and 5 bases at J, with 14 bases in the middle. CDR3 nucleotide sequence: TGTGCCAGCACCCTTCAGGGGATGGAGACCCAGTACTTC. As protein: CASTLQGMETQYF.

Many counts were recorded for this clonotype. The chain has TRBV3-1 and TRBJ2-1; a possible D gene is TRBD2 (6 bases). V was trimmed by 6 bases and J by 5 bases, leaving 11 bases between them. Germline V gene lookup returns CDR1 LGHDT and CDR2 YNNKEL (reference sequence). The CDR3 contains 13 residues. CDR3 amino acids: CASSPGLHNEQFF. The CDR3 DNA follows: TGTGCCAGCAGTCCGGGACTCCACAATGAGCAGTTCTTC.

V usage is TRBV5-6 and J usage is TRBJ2-7; D may be TRBD1 or TRBD2 (6 bases each). CDR3 length equals 21 residues. Germline V gene lookup returns CDR1 SGHDT and CDR2 YYEEEE. Trimming took 5 bases from V and 4 from J, leaving 37 bases between them. The CDR3 DNA sequence: TGTGCCAGCAGTGATCCCGGGACATGGTCCAGGGATCTTACTAGCTGGTACGAGCAGTACTTC. It specifies CASSDPGTWSRDLTSWYEQYF.

As for this clonotype: A much larger clone lies a single base off, so this may be a read error. This chain connects TRBV2 to TRBJ1-2; D is perhaps TRBD1 (6 bases). Trimming took 10 bases from V and 3 from J, leaving 12 bases between them. Germline assignment: CDR1 SNHLY and CDR2 FYNNEI. The CDR3 totals 12 residues. The CDR3 sequence is CATGGLDYGYTF. The CDR3 coding sequence is TGTGCCACCGGGGGGCTTGACTATGGCTACACCTTC.

The table lists this clonotype with many counts. The chain couples TRBV14 to TRBJ1-1; 7 bases are a match to TRBD1. This CDR3 has 17 residues. Germline CDR1 SGHDN, CDR2 FVKESK. Trimming at V came to 4 bases and at J to 4 bases, leaving 15 bases not matched to a gene. CDR3 nucleotide sequence: TGTGCCAGCAGCCTGATCGACAGGGTCTGGCTGAGCACTGAAGCTTTCTTT. This codes for CASSLIDRVWLSTEAFF.

This clonotype was counted ten times or more. The chain carries TRBV12-3 or TRBV12-4 and TRBJ1-1; D ambiguous. The CDR3 runs to 12 residues. Deletions cut 4 bases from V and 4 bases from J, with 7 bases between. CDR3 protein: CASSSFFTEAFF. The CDR3 DNA follows: TGTGCCAGCAGTTCCTTTTTCACTGAAGCTTTCTTT.

With regard to this clonotype: A much larger clone lies a single base off, so this may be a read error. The chain uses TRBV7-9 and TRBJ2-7, with D unresolved. Looked up from germline, CDR1 is SEHNR and CDR2 is FQNEAQ (reference sequence). Trimming took 5 bases from V and 2 from J, leaving 13 bases between them. The CDR3 is 14 residues long. CDR3 sequence (DNA): TGTGCCAGCAGCCCGCCCGACGGACCCTACGAGCAGTACTTC. It codes for CASSPPDGPYEQYF.

This clonotype occurred many times. The V gene is TRBV12-3 or TRBV12-4, the J gene TRBJ2-5, with D possibly being TRBD2 (5 bases). This CDR3 is 18 amino acids long. V gave up 5 bases and J gave up 0 bases, with 22 bases separating them. Here the CDR3 DNA reads TGTGCCAGCAGTGCCGCCCCTGGTGGGAGCCCGTACCAAGAGACCCAGTACTTC. Translated: CASSAAPGGSPYQETQYF.

A single count supports this clonotype. A much larger clone lies a single base off, so this may be a read error. The chain joins TRBV28 to TRBJ2-7; no reliable D call. CDR3 length: 13 amino acids. Germline values: CDR1 MDHEN, CDR2 SYDVKM. The CDR3 DNA reads as TGTGCCGGCAGTTTAATGCCGAGAAGGGAGCAGTACTTC. This encodes CAGSLMPRREQYF.

The V and J genes are TRBV6-1 and TRBJ1-1; the D is unclear. In germline, CDR1 is MNHNS, CDR2 SASEGT. The CDR3 is 15 residues long. The ends were cut back, 4 bases at V and 4 bases at J, with 16 bases in the middle. The CDR3 here is CASSVGWEMSTEAFF. CDR3 DNA sequence: TGTGCCAGCAGTGTAGGTTGGGAGATGAGCACTGAAGCTTTCTTT.

This clonotype has a count of ten or more. The rearrangement uses TRBV29-1 and TRBJ1-1; D is unclear. The CDR3 extends over 12 amino acids. Trimming shortened V by 1 base and J by 1 base, and 4 bases separated the two germline ends. The germline gives CDR1 SQVTM, CDR2 ANQGSEA. The CDR3 region has the DNA TGCAGCGTTGAAGGGGCGAACACTGAAGCTTTCTTT. This translates into CSVEGANTEAFF.

This clonotype was observed many times. The chain employs TRBV12-3 or TRBV12-4 and TRBJ2-5, with D perhaps assigned TRBD1 or TRBD2 (5 bases each). Trimming stripped 6 bases from V and 1 base from J, with 15 bases between. CDR3 size: 15 residues. The CDR3 loop is CASSHTRGIQETQYF. CDR3 nucleotides: TGTGCCAGCAGCCACACCCGGGGCATCCAAGAGACCCAGTACTTC.

Remarks on this clonotype: It is likely a read error, because the conserved phenylalanine at the end of the CDR3 is missing. It is unclear where the CDR3 begins or ends on the DNA, so no DNA is shown, and the CDR3 is as TCRdb lists it. The CDR3 here is CASTNTGELFL. V usage is TRBV6-2 or TRBV6-3 and J usage is TRBJ2-2. The CDR3 is 11 residues long, counting both termini. Germline V lookup: CDR1 MNHEY, CDR2 SVGEGT.

The CDR3 DNA reads as TGTTCCACCGGTTCGACAGACCAGTACAATGAGCAGTTCTTC. It translates to CSTGSTDQYNEQFF. This chain joins TRBV10-3 and TRBJ2-1; TRBD1 might be the D (5 bases). The CDR3 has 14 amino acids. Germline values: CDR1 ENHRY, CDR2 SYGVKD.

The sample holds a few counts of this clonotype. The V gene is TRBV12-3 or TRBV12-4, the J gene TRBJ2-7; unclear D gene. V was shortened by 6 bases and J by 3 bases, with 9 bases between the two germline ends. The CDR3 covers 12 residues. The DNA of the CDR3 is TGTGCCAGCAGCCTACATTTCTACGAGCAGTACTTC. Translated, it gives CASSLHFYEQYF.

Points on this clonotype: This clone may be a read error of a much larger clone one base away. The V call is TRBV30, the J call TRBJ1-4; D may be TRBD1 (6 bases). V lost 1 base and J 4 bases, leaving 16 bases between the germline ends. Per germline, CDR1 GTSNPN and CDR2 SVGIG (reference sequence). This CDR3 has 16 amino acids. The CDR3 coding sequence is TGTGCCTGGAGTGGCCGACTACAGGGTTATAATGAAAAACTGTTTTTT. Its protein product is CAWSGRLQGYNEKLFF.

Note on this clonotype: Possible read error: a much larger clone is one base away. This chain joins TRBV5-6 and TRBJ2-2; D not resolved. Germline assignment: CDR1 SGHDT and CDR2 YYEEEE. The CDR3 is made up of 13 amino acids. Trimming took 4 bases from V and 6 from J, leaving 10 bases between them. CDR3: CASSQSEAGELFF. In DNA, the CDR3 is TGTGCCAGCAGCCAAAGCGAGGCCGGGGAGCTGTTTTTT.

This clonotype was seen more than once but under ten times. The genes are TRBV6-5 and TRBJ2-1, with TRBD2 identical over 16 bases. This CDR3 has 19 amino acids. Germline V gene lookup returns CDR1 MNHEY and CDR2 SVGAGI. The junction had 10 bases not matched to a gene; V was cut back by 0 bases and J by 8 bases. This chain's CDR3 is CASSYSGLAGGPGTDEQFF. As DNA, the CDR3 is TGTGCCAGCAGTTACTCGGGACTAGCGGGAGGGCCGGGGACTGATGAGCAGTTCTTC.

This clonotype is a singleton in its sample. The chain uses TRBV30 and TRBJ2-1; TRBD2 agrees at 8 bases. Germline V CDR1 and CDR2: GTSNPN, SVGIG (reference sequence). The CDR3 loop spans 13 amino acids. V was pared by 5 bases and J by 4 bases, with 4 bases of the junction left unmatched. Here the CDR3 DNA reads TGTGCCTGGCCTGGCGGGGGGTACAATGAGCAGTTCTTC. Protein: CAWPGGGYNEQFF.

Ten or more counts support this clonotype. The rearrangement links TRBV5-6 to TRBJ2-1, with 8 bases matching TRBD1. From germline, CDR1 is SGHDT and CDR2 YYEEEE. V lost 4 bases and J lost 7; bases outside the gene matches: 7. This CDR3 region has 14 residues. CDR3 sequence: CASSGTGSVNEQFF. CDR3 nucleotide sequence: TGTGCCAGCAGCGGGACAGGAAGTGTTAATGAGCAGTTCTTC.

This clonotype has at least ten counts. The J gene is TRBJ2-3, the V gene TRBV5-6; possible D gene TRBD2, 6 bases. CDR1 SGHDT and CDR2 YYEEEE come from the germline V gene. Trimming stripped 4 bases from V and 2 bases from J, with 17 bases between. The CDR3 loop spans 16 amino acids. The CDR3 reads CASSVTAGPNTDTQYF. The CDR3 bases are TGTGCCAGCAGCGTTACCGCGGGACCTAACACAGATACGCAGTATTTT. The variable domain in full, with the rest retrieved from reference TRBV5-6 and TRBJ2-3, is DAGVTQSPTHLIKTRGQQVTLRCSPKSGHDTVSWYQQALGQGPQFIFQYYEEEERQRGNFPDRFSGHQFPNYSSELNVNALLLGDSALYLCASSVTAGPNTDTQYFGPGTRLTVL.

In its sample, this clonotype was seen a few times. The chain uses TRBV27 and TRBJ2-7; D ambiguous. The CDR3 spans 14 residues. The germline V and J ends were trimmed by 0 bases and 3 bases, with 9 bases remaining between them. Germline CDR1 MNHEY, CDR2 SMNVEV (reference sequence). The DNA of the CDR3 is TGTGCCAGCAGTTTATCGGGGTCAGGCTACGAGCAGTACTTC. Protein: CASSLSGSGYEQYF.

This clonotype was seen ten or more times. The chain uses TRBV28 and TRBJ2-3, with 7 nucleotides matching TRBD1. V dropped 6 bases and J dropped 2; count of bases not matched to a gene: 8. CDR1 MDHEN and CDR2 SYDVKM come from the germline V gene. CDR3 length: 15 residues. In DNA form, the CDR3 reads TGTGCCAGCAGGCCCCCGGGACAGAACACAGATACGCAGTATTTT. Its protein is CASRPPGQNTDTQYF.

This clonotype was seen many times. The V call is TRBV6-6, the J call TRBJ2-2, with TRBD1 identical over 7 bases. The trim removed 8 bases at V and 4 bases at J, leaving 4 bases unmatched. Germline-derived CDR1 and CDR2 are MNHNY and SVGAGI (reference sequence). This CDR3 spans 13 amino acids. In DNA form, the CDR3 reads TGTGCCAGCGGGACAGTCCTCACCGGGGAGCTGTTTTTT. Protein: CASGTVLTGELFF.

This clonotype was seen at least ten times. The DNA for the CDR3 is TGTGCTAGTGGACCCAAAACTAGCGGGGGGGCCGAGAATGAGCAGTTCTTC. Translating gives CASGPKTSGGAENEQFF. This sequence joins TRBV12-5 and TRBJ2-1, with 13 positions matching TRBD2. Trimming cost V 6 bases and J 7 bases; bases outside gene matches: 12. The CDR3 loop spans 17 amino acids. CDR1 LGHNT and CDR2 FRNRAP come from the germline V gene.